This TCR beta chain is drawn from a study of tumor and adjacent non-tumor tissue in lung cancer. Background on the study: Stage I to III disease affected about ten men and about five women aged roughly 31 to 76.

Turning to this clonotype: Its antigen is unidentified. A read error is possible here, since a much larger clone lies one base away.

Notes on the study in general: TCR diversity was significantly greater in tumor than normal lung tissue. In normal lung, the top 100 clones were significantly more dominant than in tumor. Higher tumor TCR diversity was associated with shorter survival.

Germline CDR1 reads LGHNA; CDR2 reads YSLEER. The CDR3 length is 14 residues. The library came from three nested PCR rounds adapted from ARM-PCR protocols. TCRdb called the multiplex PCR reads again in MiXCR, with one record for every CDR3 protein. The data hold some 120,000 distinct CDR3 sequences, with approximately 66% observed a single time. RNA was extracted from bulk tissue without any cell sorting. The origin of this receptor is a man aged 25 to 45 with non-small cell lung cancer. Sequencing was performed on lung tumor tissue. The J gene is TRBJ1-6, the V gene TRBV4-3, with D uncertain. CDR3 sequence reads: CASSVSSYNSLLHF. The DNA for the CDR3 is TGCGCCAGCAGTGTAAGCTCCTATAATTCACTCCTCCACTTT.